This T cell receptor beta chain was sequenced for a study of shared clonotypes between healthy human individuals. Study context: The donors, two women and a few men, were aged 18 to 49. The plates for each donor numbered three CD4 naive, three CD4 memory, two CD8 naive and one CD8 memory.

Some clones are missing from TCRdb's copy, which holds only in-frame ones; the method was immunoSEQ multiplex PCR. The sample includes about 2 million clones, approximately 94% of them seen just once. The germline gives CDR1 MNHNS, CDR2 SASEGT. The CDR3 is 15 residues long. The junction had 14 bases not matched to a gene; V was cut back by 6 bases and J by 6 bases. Study results and caveats: On the whole, naive subsets had larger estimated richness than memory subsets had. Few donors restricted represented genetic and exposure-history diversity.

CD45RO negativity and positive selection for CCR7 defined naive CD8 cells, a population that excluded terminally differentiated effector memory CD45RA+ cells. In the case of this clone: Its specificity is not known.

Sample: naive CD8+ T cells sorted from blood. This chain uses TRBV6-1 with TRBJ2-7, with TRBD2 matching 7 bases. The TCR originated in a young man in good health. CDR3 amino acids: CASRGWGGIVSEQYF. CDR3 sequence (DNA): TGTGCCAGCAGAGGTTGGGGGGGGATAGTAAGCGAGCAGTACTTC.